This T cell receptor (beta chain) was profiled in a study of cytomegalovirus exposure and HLA in healthy donors. Across the study: Approximately 180 million T cells yielded 120 million or so unique TCR beta sequences, as an earlier analysis found.

In regard to this clone: Its antigen remains unknown.

Study-wide results and limits: The study recorded over 150 TCR beta chains that were cytomegalovirus-associated. Excluded: some indistinguishable V segments such as TRBV6-2 and TRBV6-3.

The primer mix had 60 Vbeta and 13 Jbeta primers. Generated by immunoSEQ multiplex PCR, the TCRdb table keeps only in-frame clones and is missing some. This table has about 43,000 clones, around 53% appearing once. CDR3 length: 16 residues. Trimming at V came to 0 bases and at J to 3 bases, leaving 1 base not matched to a gene. Germline V gene data show CDR1 as SNHLY and CDR2 as FYNNEI. This TCR came from a man in his fifties or sixties in good health and CMV-seronegative. The sequencing sample was made of PBMCs. The chain recombines TRBV2 with TRBJ2-6; 8 bases are a match to TRBD2. This CDR3 is CASSEAGRGGANVLTF. The CDR3 region has the DNA TGTGCCAGCAGTGAAGCCGGGAGGGGTGGGGCCAACGTCCTGACTTTC.